Listed below are T cell receptor beta chains from one sample, sequenced in a study of shared clonotypes between healthy human individuals. This table comes from immunoSEQ multiplex PCR, and its TCRdb copy is limited to in-frame clones, with some not included. The sample consists of 2 million to 2.5 million clones, 85% to 95% of them appearing once. The sample taken for sequencing was naive CD4+ T cells sorted from blood. These receptor sequences come from a man between 18 and 35 years old in good health. The CDR3 runs from the conserved cysteine through the conserved F or W.

j_call	v_call	cdr3_aa
TRBJ1-5	TRBV6-5	CASSYSRQGGQPQHF
TRBJ1-1	TRBV5-1	CASSPAGDGAFF
TRBJ2-1	TRBV5-1	CASRTTGTQNNEQFF
TRBJ1-4	TRBV6-6	CASAVTNEKLFF
TRBJ2-1	TRBV6-6	CASSATTGRSYNEQFF
TRBJ1-1	TRBV6-5	CASSSTANTEAFF
TRBJ1-6	TRBV28	CASGGIYNSPLHF
TRBJ2-7	TRBV4-1	CASSQGHILAGAGEQYF
TRBJ2-2	TRBV7-9	CASSSQGTNTGELFF
TRBJ2-7	TRBV6-5	CASSYPTGTKPYEQYF
TRBJ2-7	TRBV19	CASSKDRLNSYEQYF
TRBJ2-2	TRBV9	CASSAGQGITGELFF
TRBJ2-6	TRBV5-6	CASSVWGSGANVLTF
TRBJ2-1	TRBV7-7	CASSLVAGNYNEQFF
TRBJ2-7	TRBV15	CATSRDYPGQGPYEQYF
TRBJ1-6	TRBV27	CASSFLRGTSNSPLHF
TRBJ1-2	TRBV6-5	CASSLRQGVGGYTF
TRBJ2-2	TRBV29-1	CSVRSQTMNTGELFF
TRBJ2-7	TRBV18	CASSQSIGDISYEQYF
TRBJ2-3	TRBV7-9	CASSPSGKDTQYF
TRBJ2-1	TRBV7-9	CASRVINEQFF
TRBJ1-4	TRBV4-1	CASSQEGPTTHNEKLFF
TRBJ1-5	TRBV6-6	CAIQKGNQPQHF
TRBJ1-3	TRBV7-9	CASSLGGVDTIYF
TRBJ2-7	TRBV7-9	CASSLSVSEQYF
TRBJ1-5	TRBV5-6	CASSLVGDSGQPQHF
TRBJ1-1	TRBV25-1	CASSTAGDVNTEAFF
TRBJ2-7	TRBV6-6	CASSQGQTSYEQYF
TRBJ2-1	TRBV7-8	CASSLVGHYNEQFF
TRBJ1-6	TRBV9	CASSAAQFRANNSPLHF
TRBJ2-7	TRBV5-1	CASSMPGLAGEYEQYF
TRBJ1-1	TRBV7-2	CASSLEARTEAFF
TRBJ2-2	TRBV9	CASSVGPGNTGELFF
TRBJ2-3	TRBV5-1	CASSSQGGDTQYF
TRBJ2-7	TRBV6-6	CASSYTTGFYEQYF
TRBJ2-7	TRBV5-1	CASSLGTSGANYEQYF